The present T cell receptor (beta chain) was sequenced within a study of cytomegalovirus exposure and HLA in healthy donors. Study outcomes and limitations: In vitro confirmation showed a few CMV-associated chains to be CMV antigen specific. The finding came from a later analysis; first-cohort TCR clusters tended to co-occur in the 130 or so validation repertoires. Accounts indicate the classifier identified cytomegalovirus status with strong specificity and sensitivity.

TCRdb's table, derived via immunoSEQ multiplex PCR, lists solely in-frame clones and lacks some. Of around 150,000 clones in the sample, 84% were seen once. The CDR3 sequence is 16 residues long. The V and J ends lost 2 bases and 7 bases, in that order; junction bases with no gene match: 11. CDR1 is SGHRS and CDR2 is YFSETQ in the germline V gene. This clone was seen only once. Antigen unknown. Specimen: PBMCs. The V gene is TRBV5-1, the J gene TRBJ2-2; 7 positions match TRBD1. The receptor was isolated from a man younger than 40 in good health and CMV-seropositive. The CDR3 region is CASSFVPDRAGGELFF. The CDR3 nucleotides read TGCGCCAGCAGCTTCGTACCCGACAGGGCTGGCGGGGAGCTGTTTTTT.